This T cell receptor beta chain was captured in a study of blood T cell repertoires in COVID-19. The table came from immunoSEQ multiplex PCR; TCRdb's copy has only in-frame clones and leaves some out. The sample consists of roughly 410,000 clones, 70% to 90% of them appearing once. Per germline, CDR1 SGHVT and CDR2 SQSDAQ. This CDR3 has 15 residues. The ends lost 2 bases at V and 5 bases at J; junction bases unmatched: 8. Seattle patients were enrolled while actively infected and followed longitudinally. The rearrangement uses TRBV7-4 and TRBJ2-7, with 8 bases matching TRBD2. The sequence came from a woman in her sixties with COVID-19, enrolled during active disease. The material sequenced was peripheral blood. The CDR3 region has the DNA TGTGCCAGCAGCTTAAGTGGACTAGCAGGCAACGAGCAGTACTTC. It encodes CASSLSGLAGNEQYF.